This T cell receptor beta chain came from a study of radiotherapy plus CTLA-4 blockade in lung cancer. General study findings and limits: Blood TCR clones of tumor origin expanded after radiotherapy plus ipilimumab. Early blood T cell clone dynamics reportedly forecast response best, with interferon-beta.

The data were produced by immunoSEQ multiplex PCR, yet TCRdb's version contains in-frame clones alone and is incomplete. The sample consists of around 45,000 clones, nearly 90% of them appearing once. This clone was observed a few times. Its antigen is unidentified. Patients had chemo-refractory metastatic non-small-cell lung cancer and received focal radiation plus CTLA-4 blockade that used ipilimumab. The input for sequencing was peripheral blood, taken from a patient treated with radiotherapy plus ipilimumab. This sequence originates from a human donor with non-small cell lung cancer whose response to radiotherapy plus ipilimumab could not be evaluated.

CDR3 sequence (DNA): TGTGCCTGGAGTGTACAGGCGGTTAACACTGAAGCTTTCTTT. This translates into CAWSVQAVNTEAFF. J is TRBJ1-1 and V is TRBV30, with TRBD1 as a possible D gene (5 bases). Germline V gives CDR1 GTSNPN, CDR2 SVGIG (reference sequence). The length of the CDR3 is 14 residues. With 0 bases removed from V and 2 bases from J, the gap between germline ends came to 10 bases. Based on the CDR3 plus reference TRBV30 and TRBJ1-1, the full variable domain is SQTIHQWPATLVQPVGSPLSLECTVEGTSNPNLYWYRQAAGRGLQLLFYSVGIGQISSEVPQNLSASRPQDRQFILSSKKLLLSDSGFYLCAWSVQAVNTEAFFGQGTRLTVV.